The rows below give T cell receptor beta chains drawn from one sample of a study of blood T cell repertoires in COVID-19. Sequencing used immunoSEQ multiplex PCR; TCRdb keeps in-frame clones, though not all of them. The data show hundreds of thousands of clones, around nine tenths seen once. Sequenced material: peripheral blood. The receptor source for this set is a man aged 55 to 70 with acute or convalescent COVID-19. The CDR3 runs from the conserved cysteine through the conserved F or W. A D gene is named only where the DNA matches it firmly. Some rows have no size entry. The others give once, few or many, or a class for an expanded clone.

size | J | V | D | CDR3 | DNA
- | TRBJ1-5 | TRBV6-2/TRBV6-3 | - | CASSSGRNSNQPQHF | TGTGCCAGCAGCTCGGGGAGGAATAGCAATCAGCCCCAGCATTTT
once | TRBJ1-1 | TRBV11-2 | TRBD1 | CASSFRGPMEAFF | TGTGCCAGCAGCTTTAGGGGGCCGATGGAAGCTTTCTTT
once | TRBJ1-4 | TRBV5-1 | - | CASSLGQSNEKLFF | TGCGCCAGCAGCTTGGGCCAGTCTAATGAAAAACTGTTTTTT
- | TRBJ1-4 | TRBV5-1 | - | CASSPLDNLKLFF | TGCGCCAGCAGCCCCTTAGACAACCTAAAACTGTTTTTT
- | TRBJ1-1 | TRBV5-6 | TRBD1 | CASSLGAGQIHQAFF | TGTGCCAGCAGCTTGGGGGCGGGACAGATACACCAAGCTTTCTTT
- | TRBJ2-3 | TRBV27 | TRBD1 | CASSLYSDRVVSGTDTQYF | TGTGCCAGCAGTTTATATTCGGACAGGGTAGTGTCGGGCACAGATACGCAGTATTTT
- | TRBJ2-4 | TRBV28 | - | CASSLSRKNIQYF | TGTGCCAGCAGTTTATCCCGGAAAAACATTCAGTACTTC
- | TRBJ2-3 | TRBV27 | TRBD1 | CASSVTARNRGRTDTQYF | TGTGCCAGCAGCGTTACAGCACGGAACAGGGGGCGCACAGATACGCAGTATTTT
- | TRBJ2-3 | TRBV29-1 | - | CSVVWGDTSTDTQYF | TGCAGCGTGGTTTGGGGGGATACTAGCACAGATACGCAGTATTTT
- | TRBJ2-1 | TRBV6-2/TRBV6-3 | TRBD2 | CASSYSTSGGARDEQFF | TGTGCCAGCAGTTACTCGACTAGCGGGGGGGCCAGGGATGAGCAGTTCTTC
- | TRBJ2-7 | TRBV25-1 | TRBD2 | CASSESASGGLKQYF | TGTGCCAGCAGTGAATCGGCTAGCGGGGGGCTGAAGCAGTACTTC
- | TRBJ1-5 | TRBV11-2 | TRBD1 | CASSLDGRGQEPQHF | TGTGCCAGCAGCTTAGATGGCAGGGGGCAGGAGCCCCAGCATTTT
- | TRBJ2-7 | TRBV4-3 | - | CASSQEPEVYEQYF | TGCGCCAGCAGCCAGGAACCGGAGGTCTACGAGCAGTACTTC
- | TRBJ1-1 | TRBV9 | TRBD1 | CASSLGQGISEAFF | TGTGCCAGCAGCTTGGGACAGGGGATCTCTGAAGCTTTCTTT
- | TRBJ2-5 | TRBV15 | TRBD2 | CATSREGLVQETQYF | TGTGCCACCAGCAGAGAGGGACTAGTCCAAGAGACCCAGTACTTC
once | TRBJ2-5 | TRBV5-4 | TRBD1 | CASSRDSQETQYF | TGTGCCAGCAGCAGGGACAGCCAAGAGACCCAGTACTTC
- | TRBJ2-1 | TRBV13 | TRBD2 | CASRLGGGYNEQFF | TGTGCCAGCAGACTTGGCGGGGGCTACAATGAGCAGTTCTTC
- | TRBJ1-1 | TRBV7-9 | - | CASSGGVIRTEAFF | TGTGCCAGCAGCGGAGGTGTTATCAGGACTGAAGCTTTCTTT
- | TRBJ1-2 | TRBV19 | TRBD1 | CASSMARTGIHYGYTF | TGTGCCAGTAGTATGGCCCGGACAGGGATTCACTATGGCTACACCTTC
- | TRBJ2-7 | TRBV7-9 | - | CASSFGQAVSYEQYF | TGTGCCAGCAGCTTCGGCCAGGCCGTCTCCTACGAGCAGTACTTC
- | TRBJ2-1 | TRBV7-6 | - | CASSLAPGENNEQFF | TGTGCCAGCAGCTTAGCCCCGGGGGAGAACAATGAGCAGTTCTTC
- | TRBJ2-2 | TRBV11-2 | TRBD2 | CASSLVWASGGPNTGELFF | TGTGCCAGCAGCTTAGTCTGGGCTAGCGGGGGTCCGAACACCGGGGAGCTGTTTTTT
once | TRBJ1-1 | TRBV10-3 | - | CAIRGMNTEAFF | TGTGCCATCAGGGGCATGAACACTGAAGCTTTCTTT
- | TRBJ1-6 | TRBV4-1 | TRBD1 | CASSQEKDRVNSPLHF | TGCGCCAGCAGCCAAGAAAAGGACAGGGTTAATTCACCCCTCCACTTT
- | TRBJ2-5 | TRBV5-4 | TRBD1 | CASSLVGAGGGETQYF | TGTGCCAGCAGCTTGGTCGGGGCAGGGGGCGGGGAGACCCAGTACTTC
- | TRBJ1-2 | TRBV6-4 | TRBD1 | CASSEGQGPYYGYTF | TGTGCCAGCAGCGAAGGACAGGGCCCCTACTATGGCTACACCTTC
- | TRBJ2-3 | TRBV5-8 | - | CASSPRQGFTDTQYF | TGTGCCAGCAGCCCACGCCAGGGATTCACAGATACGCAGTATTTT
- | TRBJ1-2 | TRBV11-2 | - | CASSQGGVTTSNYGYTF | TGTGCCAGCAGCCAAGGGGGTGTTACCACCTCTAACTATGGCTACACCTTC
- | TRBJ2-2 | TRBV4-2 | - | CASSHDRPNTGELFF | TGTGCCAGCAGCCACGACAGACCAAACACCGGGGAGCTGTTTTTT
- | TRBJ2-7 | TRBV10-3 | TRBD1 | CAISEAGGMEQYF | TGTGCCATCAGTGAGGCAGGGGGCATGGAGCAGTACTTC
- | TRBJ2-1 | TRBV7-4 | TRBD2 | CASSLPPYSGGGNEQFF | TGTGCCAGCAGCCTCCCCCCCTATAGCGGGGGGGGGAATGAGCAGTTCTTC
- | TRBJ1-4 | TRBV3-1/TRBV3-2 | - | CASSQQGTNEKLFF | TGTGCCAGCAGCCAACAGGGGACTAATGAAAAACTGTTTTTT
- | TRBJ2-3 | TRBV7-6 | TRBD2 | CASSRSGNWGTDTQYF | TGTGCCAGCAGCCGCAGCGGGAACTGGGGCACAGATACGCAGTATTTT
- | TRBJ1-1 | TRBV9 | TRBD1 | CASGIRTGEAFF | TGTGCCAGCGGGATTCGGACAGGCGAAGCTTTCTTT
once | TRBJ2-4 | TRBV6-6 | TRBD2 | CASSPGLAGLGLAKNIQYF | TGTGCCAGCAGTCCCGGACTAGCGGGGTTGGGACTAGCCAAAAACATTCAGTACTTC
- | TRBJ2-4 | TRBV9 | TRBD1 | CASPDRVGYF | TGTGCCAGCCCGGACAGGGTGGGGTACTTC